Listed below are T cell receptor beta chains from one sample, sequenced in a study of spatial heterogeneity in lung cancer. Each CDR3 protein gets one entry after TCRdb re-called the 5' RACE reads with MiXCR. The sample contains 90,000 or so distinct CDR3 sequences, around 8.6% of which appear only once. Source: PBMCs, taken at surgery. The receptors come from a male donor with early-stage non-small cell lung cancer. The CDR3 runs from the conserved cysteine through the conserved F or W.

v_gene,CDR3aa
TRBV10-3,CAMGGRAFEQYF
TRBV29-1,CSVAAQRGDYGYTF
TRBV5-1,CASSPPAGTTEAFF
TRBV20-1,CSARDPERSYNSPLHF
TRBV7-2,CASSLRPGRAHTGELFF
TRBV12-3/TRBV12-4,CASSPLNEAFF
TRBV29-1,CSVERGLAGGETQYF
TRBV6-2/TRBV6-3,CASSYTSFATIETQYF
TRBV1,CTSSQAPGAHPSTDTQYF
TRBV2,CASSPDRAGGNTIYF
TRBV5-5,CASNDRDNQPQHF
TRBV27,CASSLIGGDEKLFF
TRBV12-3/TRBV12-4,CASSYRGLSKNIQYF
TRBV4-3,CASSQSDGPYEQYF
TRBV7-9,CASSSSGSRDTQYF
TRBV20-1,CSAPGPVNTEAFF
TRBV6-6,CASSPSGDRTDTQYF
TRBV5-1,CASSLGADNSPLHF
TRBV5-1,CASSLAVSSYNEQFF
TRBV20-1,CSARDVTGSVTQYF
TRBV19,CASSISRGDEQYF
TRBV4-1,CASSQDWVSNQPQHF
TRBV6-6,CASSYSGDGNEQYF
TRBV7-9,CASSPQTAAETQYF
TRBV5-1,CASSLENRGGREQYF
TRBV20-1,CSARTGSFGDTQYF
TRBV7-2,CASSLGSRAYEQYF
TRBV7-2,CASSTPGQYGYTF
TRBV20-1,CSARTREIGTDTQYF
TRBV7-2,CASSLAPLAGELFF
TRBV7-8,CASSLYPAPGSSPTEAFF
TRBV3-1,CASSQAGLTQHF
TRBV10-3,CAISPSGSTDTQYF
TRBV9,CASSPTGGDTEAFF
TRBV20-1,CSAGPLDSYEQYF
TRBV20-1,CSARGRGTYEQYF
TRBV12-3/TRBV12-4,CASTQAGGTDTQYF
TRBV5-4,CASSLYHGTTSTDTQYF
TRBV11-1,CASSLMRGENIQYF
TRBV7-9,CASSSPPLGGYNQPQHF
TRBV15,CATSRDRQGVNYGYTF
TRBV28,CASSLDRHEQYF
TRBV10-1,CASSGTSGDYNEQFF
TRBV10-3,CAISEGREGTAKETQYF
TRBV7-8,CASSSRGQGSAYNSPLHF
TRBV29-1,CSVRGGHNEQFF
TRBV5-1,CASSPHGYEQYF
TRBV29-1,CSVGGLGTEAFF
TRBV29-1,CSVEDGTGRQYF
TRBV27,CASKDPGQGNEKLFF